This T cell receptor (beta chain) came from a study of T cell repertoires in cytomegalovirus infection. In TCRdb, the reads were re-called with MiXCR into one record per CDR3 protein. Here the sample spans roughly 720,000 distinct CDR3 sequences, under 40% being singletons. Between the trimmed V and J ends, which lost 2 bases and 0 bases, there was a span of 11 bases. This CDR3 is built from 16 residues. Germline V gene data show CDR1 as LNHNV and CDR2 as YYDKDF (reference sequence). Sequenced: PBMCs. The TCR originated in a human donor in good health (CMV status not recorded). Some clones in this sample may be carry-over from other donors' samples. This rearrangement joins TRBV15 to TRBJ2-4, with D perhaps matching TRBD1 (6 bases). For the CDR3, the DNA is TGTGCCACCAGCAGACAGGGGTCCCTAGCCAAAAACATTCAGTACTTC. This sequence encodes CATSRQGSLAKNIQYF.